Listed below are T cell receptor beta chains from one sample, sequenced in a study of blood T cell repertoires in COVID-19. Clones were sequenced by immunoSEQ multiplex PCR, and TCRdb holds only the in-frame ones, with some missing. The sample consists of 150,000 or so clones, about 85% of them appearing once. Sequenced input: peripheral blood. The receptors derive from a man between 18 and 29 years old with acute or convalescent COVID-19. The CDR3 runs from the conserved cysteine through the conserved F or W. Fields, in order: V gene, D gene, clone size, CDR3 length, J gene, CDR3 protein, CDR3 DNA. The D gene is left open where the match is weak. Where a row states a size, it is once, few, many or the class of an expanded clone; other rows omit it.

V gene: TRBV18
D gene: TRBD2
clone size: .
CDR3 length: 15
J gene: TRBJ2-1
CDR3 protein: CASSLGLAGSNEQFF
CDR3 DNA: TGTGCCAGCTCACTCGGATTAGCGGGGAGCAATGAGCAGTTCTTC

V gene: TRBV25-1
D gene: .
clone size: .
CDR3 length: 15
J gene: TRBJ1-4
CDR3 protein: CASSENRGAAEKLFF
CDR3 DNA: TGTGCCAGCAGTGAAAATAGAGGCGCGGCTGAAAAACTGTTTTTT

V gene: TRBV5-1
D gene: TRBD1
clone size: .
CDR3 length: 16
J gene: TRBJ2-2
CDR3 protein: CASSSGQVRYTGELFF
CDR3 DNA: TGCGCCAGCAGCTCCGGACAGGTTCGGTACACCGGGGAGCTGTTTTTT

V gene: TRBV7-9
D gene: .
clone size: .
CDR3 length: 18
J gene: TRBJ1-1
CDR3 protein: CASSQPTTGQSLGTEAFF
CDR3 DNA: TGTGCCAGCAGCCAGCCGACCACAGGACAATCCTTGGGCACTGAAGCTTTCTTT

V gene: TRBV3-1/TRBV3-2
D gene: .
clone size: once
CDR3 length: 13
J gene: TRBJ1-1
CDR3 protein: CASSQDWAGEAFF
CDR3 DNA: TGTGCCAGCAGCCAAGATTGGGCCGGTGAAGCTTTCTTT

V gene: TRBV30
D gene: .
clone size: .
CDR3 length: 14
J gene: TRBJ2-5
CDR3 protein: CAWSVGSRGGTQYF
CDR3 DNA: TGTGCCTGGAGTGTAGGGTCCCGAGGGGGGACCCAGTACTTC

V gene: TRBV6-5
D gene: TRBD1
clone size: .
CDR3 length: 15
J gene: TRBJ1-6
CDR3 protein: CASSTGQGADSPLHF
CDR3 DNA: TGTGCCAGCAGCACGGGACAGGGGGCTGATTCACCCCTCCACTTT

V gene: TRBV20-1
D gene: TRBD1
clone size: .
CDR3 length: 14
J gene: TRBJ1-5
CDR3 protein: CSASEGAVDQPQHF
CDR3 DNA: TGCAGTGCTAGTGAGGGGGCGGTCGATCAGCCCCAGCATTTT

V gene: TRBV9
D gene: TRBD1
clone size: .
CDR3 length: 15
J gene: TRBJ1-3
CDR3 protein: CASSAQGISGNTIYF
CDR3 DNA: TGTGCCAGCAGCGCACAGGGGATCTCTGGAAACACCATATATTTT

V gene: TRBV2
D gene: TRBD1
clone size: .
CDR3 length: 15
J gene: TRBJ1-5
CDR3 protein: CASIKDRTANQPQHF
CDR3 DNA: TGTGCCAGCATCAAGGACAGGACGGCGAATCAGCCCCAGCATTTT

V gene: TRBV10-2
D gene: .
clone size: .
CDR3 length: 11
J gene: TRBJ2-5
CDR3 protein: CASSELETQYF
CDR3 DNA: TGCGCCAGCAGTGAGCTAGAGACCCAGTACTTC

V gene: TRBV10-1
D gene: TRBD2
clone size: .
CDR3 length: 17
J gene: TRBJ2-1
CDR3 protein: CASSEEGLAGLYNEQFF
CDR3 DNA: TGCGCCAGCAGTGAGGAGGGACTAGCGGGGCTATACAATGAGCAGTTCTTC

V gene: TRBV4-1
D gene: .
clone size: .
CDR3 length: 15
J gene: TRBJ2-5
CDR3 protein: CASSQGGGPQETQYF
CDR3 DNA: TGCGCCAGCAGCCAAGGTGGTGGGCCCCAAGAGACCCAGTACTTC

V gene: TRBV30
D gene: .
clone size: once
CDR3 length: 16
J gene: TRBJ1-6
CDR3 protein: CAWRLGGLGLNSPLHF
CDR3 DNA: TGTGCCTGGAGACTCGGCGGCCTGGGTCTTAATTCACCCCTCCACTTT

V gene: TRBV4-1
D gene: .
clone size: .
CDR3 length: 13
J gene: TRBJ1-1
CDR3 protein: CASSQPTNTEAFF
CDR3 DNA: TGCGCCAGCAGCCAACCTACCAACACTGAAGCTTTCTTT

V gene: TRBV10-1
D gene: .
clone size: .
CDR3 length: 14
J gene: TRBJ1-5
CDR3 protein: CARPRTSSNQPQHF
CDR3 DNA: TGCGCCAGACCCCGGACATCTAGCAATCAGCCCCAGCATTTT

V gene: TRBV5-1
D gene: TRBD1
clone size: .
CDR3 length: 15
J gene: TRBJ1-2
CDR3 protein: CASTDRDRPNYGYTF
CDR3 DNA: TGCGCCAGCACAGACCGGGACAGACCCAACTATGGCTACACCTTC

V gene: TRBV3-1/TRBV3-2
D gene: .
clone size: .
CDR3 length: 14
J gene: TRBJ1-2
CDR3 protein: CASSQGGRSYGYTF
CDR3 DNA: TGTGCCAGCAGCCAAGGCGGTAGGTCCTATGGCTACACCTTC

V gene: TRBV6-5
D gene: .
clone size: .
CDR3 length: 16
J gene: TRBJ1-5
CDR3 protein: CASSSGGPDSNQPQHF
CDR3 DNA: TGTGCCAGCAGTTCGGGAGGGCCTGATAGCAATCAGCCCCAGCATTTT

V gene: TRBV7-3
D gene: TRBD2
clone size: .
CDR3 length: 15
J gene: TRBJ2-5
CDR3 protein: CASSLIGSGEETQYF
CDR3 DNA: TGTGCCAGCAGCTTAATAGGTAGCGGGGAAGAGACCCAGTACTTC

V gene: TRBV30
D gene: .
clone size: .
CDR3 length: 13
J gene: TRBJ1-6
CDR3 protein: CAWTPDYNSPLHF
CDR3 DNA: TGTGCCTGGACGCCAGATTATAATTCACCCCTCCACTTT

V gene: TRBV6-6
D gene: TRBD1
clone size: .
CDR3 length: 15
J gene: TRBJ1-2
CDR3 protein: CASSRGTGGSGGYTF
CDR3 DNA: TGTGCCAGCAGCCGAGGGACAGGGGGCTCAGGTGGCTACACCTTC

V gene: TRBV30
D gene: .
clone size: .
CDR3 length: 15
J gene: TRBJ1-5
CDR3 protein: CAWSVSGFGNQPQHF
CDR3 DNA: TGTGCCTGGAGTGTATCAGGGTTCGGTAATCAGCCCCAGCATTTT

V gene: TRBV19
D gene: TRBD1
clone size: .
CDR3 length: 16
J gene: TRBJ2-1
CDR3 protein: CASSSLDRGRENEQFF
CDR3 DNA: TGTGCCAGTAGTAGCCTGGACAGGGGGCGGGAAAATGAGCAGTTCTTC

V gene: TRBV5-1
D gene: .
clone size: once
CDR3 length: 13
J gene: TRBJ1-6
CDR3 protein: CASSRQDNSPLHF
CDR3 DNA: TGCGCCAGCAGTAGACAAGATAATTCACCCCTCCACTTT

V gene: TRBV12-5
D gene: .
clone size: .
CDR3 length: 15
J gene: TRBJ2-7
CDR3 protein: CASGLSRDTSYEQYF
CDR3 DNA: TGTGCTAGTGGTTTGTCCCGGGACACCTCCTACGAGCAGTACTTC

V gene: TRBV3-1/TRBV3-2
D gene: .
clone size: .
CDR3 length: 15
J gene: TRBJ2-2
CDR3 protein: CASSQDIRDTGELFF
CDR3 DNA: TGTGCCAGCAGCCAAGATATACGGGACACCGGGGAGCTGTTTTTT

V gene: TRBV29-1
D gene: TRBD1
clone size: few
CDR3 length: 16
J gene: TRBJ1-5
CDR3 protein: CSVRTGKVGSNQPQHF
CDR3 DNA: TGCAGCGTCCGGACAGGGAAAGTGGGTAGCAATCAGCCCCAGCATTTT

V gene: TRBV10-1
D gene: .
clone size: .
CDR3 length: 16
J gene: TRBJ2-3
CDR3 protein: CASSEFGGYRTDTQYF
CDR3 DNA: TGCGCCAGCAGTGAGTTTGGGGGCTACCGCACAGATACGCAGTATTTT

V gene: TRBV28
D gene: .
clone size: once
CDR3 length: 12
J gene: TRBJ1-4
CDR3 protein: CASSPYNEKLFF
CDR3 DNA: TGTGCCAGCAGTCCTTATAATGAAAAACTGTTTTTT

V gene: TRBV11-1
D gene: .
clone size: .
CDR3 length: 14
J gene: TRBJ2-5
CDR3 protein: CASSPLTGSETQYF
CDR3 DNA: TGTGCCAGCTCTCCTTTAACGGGTTCTGAGACCCAGTACTTC

V gene: TRBV19
D gene: TRBD1
clone size: .
CDR3 length: 17
J gene: TRBJ1-1
CDR3 protein: CASSLMNRGGVNTEAFF
CDR3 DNA: TGTGCCAGTAGCCTAATGAACAGGGGAGGAGTGAATACTGAAGCTTTCTTT

V gene: TRBV9
D gene: TRBD1
clone size: .
CDR3 length: 15
J gene: TRBJ1-5
CDR3 protein: CASSTGDDSNQPQHF
CDR3 DNA: TGTGCCAGCAGCACAGGGGATGATAGCAATCAGCCCCAGCATTTT

V gene: TRBV4-1
D gene: TRBD1
clone size: .
CDR3 length: 13
J gene: TRBJ2-5
CDR3 protein: CASSQDKGQGQYF
CDR3 DNA: TGCGCCAGCAGCCAAGATAAAGGACAGGGCCAGTACTTC

V gene: TRBV28
D gene: .
clone size: .
CDR3 length: 15
J gene: TRBJ1-4
CDR3 protein: CASSPQLGGNEKLFF
CDR3 DNA: TGTGCCAGCAGTCCACAATTGGGAGGTAATGAAAAACTGTTTTTT

V gene: TRBV28
D gene: .
clone size: .
CDR3 length: 14
J gene: TRBJ1-1
CDR3 protein: CASSLLAGNTEAFF
CDR3 DNA: TGTGCCAGCAGTTTATTGGCAGGGAACACTGAAGCTTTCTTT

V gene: TRBV19
D gene: .
clone size: .
CDR3 length: 11
J gene: TRBJ2-1
CDR3 protein: CASQGYNEQFF
CDR3 DNA: TGTGCCTCCCAGGGCTACAATGAGCAGTTCTTC

V gene: TRBV5-1
D gene: TRBD1
clone size: .
CDR3 length: 14
J gene: TRBJ1-5
CDR3 protein: CASSWTGQDQPQHF
CDR3 DNA: TGCGCCAGCAGCTGGACAGGGCAAGATCAGCCCCAGCATTTT

V gene: TRBV7-8
D gene: TRBD2
clone size: .
CDR3 length: 16
J gene: TRBJ2-1
CDR3 protein: CASSPRTSGSYNEQFF
CDR3 DNA: TGTGCCAGCAGTCCCAGGACTAGCGGGTCCTACAATGAGCAGTTCTTC

V gene: TRBV13
D gene: .
clone size: few
CDR3 length: 15
J gene: TRBJ1-4
CDR3 protein: CASSFGNRVSEKLFF
CDR3 DNA: TGTGCCAGCAGCTTTGGGAACAGGGTTTCTGAAAAACTGTTTTTT

V gene: TRBV10-3
D gene: TRBD2
clone size: once
CDR3 length: 17
J gene: TRBJ2-5
CDR3 protein: CAISESRSGGPQETQYF
CDR3 DNA: TGTGCCATCAGTGAGTCGAGGAGCGGGGGCCCACAAGAGACCCAGTACTTC

V gene: TRBV5-5
D gene: TRBD2
clone size: .
CDR3 length: 16
J gene: TRBJ2-3
CDR3 protein: CASSLRLAGTTDTQYF
CDR3 DNA: TGTGCCAGCAGCTTGAGACTAGCGGGGACCACAGATACGCAGTATTTT

V gene: TRBV12-5
D gene: TRBD2
clone size: .
CDR3 length: 15
J gene: TRBJ2-1
CDR3 protein: CASGITSGGRNEQFF
CDR3 DNA: TGTGCTAGTGGCATTACTAGCGGGGGGCGCAATGAGCAGTTCTTC

V gene: TRBV15
D gene: .
clone size: few
CDR3 length: 13
J gene: TRBJ1-6
CDR3 protein: CATSRQYNSPLHF
CDR3 DNA: TGTGCCACCAGCAGACAGTATAATTCACCCCTCCACTTT

V gene: TRBV5-4
D gene: TRBD1
clone size: .
CDR3 length: 14
J gene: TRBJ2-7
CDR3 protein: CASSLQGGSHEQYF
CDR3 DNA: TGTGCCAGCAGCTTACAGGGGGGAAGCCACGAGCAGTACTTC

V gene: TRBV4-1
D gene: .
clone size: .
CDR3 length: 15
J gene: TRBJ1-5
CDR3 protein: CASSQAAGRNQPQHF
CDR3 DNA: TGCGCCAGCAGCCAAGCGGCAGGGCGCAATCAGCCCCAGCATTTT

V gene: TRBV5-1
D gene: .
clone size: once
CDR3 length: 12
J gene: TRBJ2-7
CDR3 protein: CASSLSGNEQYF
CDR3 DNA: TGCGCCAGCAGCTTGTCAGGTAACGAGCAGTACTTC

V gene: TRBV7-3
D gene: TRBD2
clone size: few
CDR3 length: 17
J gene: TRBJ2-3
CDR3 protein: CASSLMGLAGETDTQYF
CDR3 DNA: TGTGCCAGCAGCTTAATGGGACTAGCGGGGGAAACAGATACGCAGTATTTT

V gene: TRBV27
D gene: TRBD1
clone size: .
CDR3 length: 13
J gene: TRBJ1-4
CDR3 protein: CASSIQGNEKLFF
CDR3 DNA: TGTGCCAGCAGTATACAGGGGAATGAAAAACTGTTTTTT

V gene: TRBV5-1
D gene: .
clone size: .
CDR3 length: 16
J gene: TRBJ2-6
CDR3 protein: CASSLAGAAGANVLTF
CDR3 DNA: TGCGCCAGCAGCTTGGCCGGAGCGGCTGGGGCCAACGTCCTGACTTTC

V gene: TRBV6-5
D gene: .
clone size: .
CDR3 length: 12
J gene: TRBJ1-1
CDR3 protein: CASRPGGTEAFF
CDR3 DNA: TGTGCCTCTAGGCCAGGAGGCACTGAAGCTTTCTTT

V gene: TRBV19
D gene: TRBD1
clone size: once
CDR3 length: 14
J gene: TRBJ1-2
CDR3 protein: CASSIAGQSYGYTF
CDR3 DNA: TGTGCCAGTAGTATAGCGGGACAGAGCTATGGCTACACCTTC

V gene: TRBV15
D gene: TRBD1
clone size: .
CDR3 length: 15
J gene: TRBJ1-2
CDR3 protein: CATSRGGGSDYGYTF
CDR3 DNA: TGTGCCACCAGCAGAGGAGGGGGCAGTGACTATGGCTACACCTTC

V gene: TRBV19
D gene: TRBD1
clone size: .
CDR3 length: 16
J gene: TRBJ1-2
CDR3 protein: CASSHTLGQGAHGYTF
CDR3 DNA: TGTGCCAGTAGCCATACCCTCGGACAGGGGGCGCATGGCTACACCTTC

V gene: TRBV19
D gene: .
clone size: .
CDR3 length: 14
J gene: TRBJ1-5
CDR3 protein: CASSIRAGNQPQHF
CDR3 DNA: TGTGCCAGTAGTATAAGGGCAGGGAATCAGCCCCAGCATTTT